Listed here are 12 T cell receptor beta chains from one sample, sequenced in a study of blood T cell repertoires in COVID-19. Method: immunoSEQ multiplex PCR; TCRdb's copy keeps in-frame clones and lacks some. Found here are about 220,000 clones, roughly 83% of them singletons; the top ten hold 1.3%. The sequenced material came from PBMCs or T cells enriched from blood (not recorded which). These receptors all stem from a woman in her thirties or forties with acute COVID-19.

The rearrangement uses TRBV4-1 and TRBJ1-1; TRBD1 is a possible D gene (5 bases). Trimming took off 1 base at V and 6 bases at J, with 9 bases between the two ends. This CDR3 has 13 amino acids. The germline V gene has CDR1 MGHRA and CDR2 YSYEKL. The CDR3 protein is CASSQGGAAEAFF. The CDR3 DNA sequence: TGCGCCAGCAGCCAAGGGGGCGCGGCTGAAGCTTTCTTT.

The rearrangement joins TRBV19 to TRBJ2-4; 10 bases fit TRBD1. Germline values: CDR1 LNHDA, CDR2 SQIVND (reference sequence). This CDR3 has 16 amino acids. Trimming removed 1 base from V and 4 bases from J; junction bases left unmatched: 4. The CDR3 region is CASSIVTGQGKNIQYF. The CDR3 DNA sequence: TGTGCCAGTAGTATAGTAACGGGACAGGGGAAAAACATTCAGTACTTC.

CDR3 nucleotide sequence: TGTGCCAGTAGTTTGGGGGCTACTCTTGAAGCTTTCTTT. This codes for CASSLGATLEAFF. The rearrangement links TRBV19 to TRBJ1-1; D possibly corresponds to TRBD1 (6 bases). The germline V gene has CDR1 LNHDA and CDR2 SQIVND (reference sequence). Between the trimmed V and J ends, which lost 5 bases and 7 bases, there was a span of 14 bases. This CDR3 contains 13 residues.

This chain links TRBV5-4 with TRBJ2-1; TRBD1 might be the D (5 bases). CDR3 length: 14 amino acids. V was shortened by 0 bases and J by 8 bases, with 12 bases between the two germline ends. Germline CDR1 is SGHNT and CDR2 is YYREEE (reference sequence). This chain's CDR3 is CASSLALRGDEQFF. The CDR3 nucleotides are TGTGCCAGCAGCTTGGCCCTAAGGGGCGATGAGCAGTTCTTC.

The V call is TRBV6-5, the J call TRBJ1-6; no clear D. The CDR3 is 15 amino acids. The V gene's germline CDR1 is MNHEY and CDR2 SVGAGI. V lost 7 bases and J lost 7, with 17 bases in between. This CDR3 reads CASTLKWPVNSPLHF. The DNA for the CDR3 is TGTGCCAGCACCTTGAAGTGGCCTGTAAATTCACCCCTCCACTTT.

This chain connects TRBV11-3 to TRBJ2-7, with 7 bases fitting TRBD1. The V and J ends lost 7 bases and 5 bases, in that order; junction bases with no gene match: 8. The CDR3 spans 13 residues. Germline values: CDR1 SGHNT, CDR2 YENEEA. CDR3 DNA sequence: TGTGCCAGCACCGCTGGCGACAGGGACGAGCAGTACTTC. This sequence encodes CASTAGDRDEQYF.

The V call is TRBV5-8, the J call TRBJ2-2; D is unclear. Between the trimmed V and J ends, which lost 1 base and 7 bases, there was a span of 5 bases. Germline CDR1 and CDR2: SGHTS and YDEGEE. The CDR3 covers 12 residues. The chain's CDR3 is CASSLPGGELFF. CDR3 coding DNA: TGTGCCAGCAGCTTGCCCGGCGGGGAGCTGTTTTTT.

The V call is TRBV5-4, the J call TRBJ2-2; TRBD2 matches 10 bases. After removal of 1 base from V and 3 bases from J, the junction contained 9 bases not matched to a gene. Germline CDR1 reads SGHNT; CDR2 reads YYREEE (reference sequence). There are 18 residues in the CDR3. The CDR3 region has the DNA TGTGCCAGCAGCTTGCGAGCTAGCGGGGGCCGTGACACCGGGGAGCTGTTTTTT. Encoded protein: CASSLRASGGRDTGELFF. The whole variable domain, filled in from reference TRBV5-4 and TRBJ2-2, reads ETGVTQSPTHLIKTRGQQVTLRCSSQSGHNTVSWYQQALGQGPQFIFQYYREEENGRGNFPPRFSGLQFPNYSSELNVNALELDDSALYLCASSLRASGGRDTGELFFGEGSRLTVL.

This sequence joins TRBV25-1 and TRBJ2-7; D remains ambiguous. Per germline, CDR1 MGHDK and CDR2 SYGVNS. The CDR3 extends over 12 amino acids. V gave up 6 bases and J gave up 3 bases, with 9 bases separating them. CDR3 sequence: CASRETGYEQYF. The CDR3 nucleotides read TGTGCCAGCAGGGAGACCGGCTACGAGCAGTACTTC.

This chain connects TRBV2 to TRBJ2-7, with 7 nucleotides matching TRBD1. The germline V gene has CDR1 SNHLY and CDR2 FYNNEI. The ends lost 1 base at V and 4 bases at J; junction bases unmatched: 4. The CDR3 consists of 14 residues. The DNA of the CDR3 is TGTGCCAGCAGTGAAGACAGGGGCCATTACGAGCAGTACTTC. Translation: CASSEDRGHYEQYF.

This sequence joins TRBV29-1 and TRBJ2-7, with a possible D match to TRBD1 (6 bases). V was shortened by 7 bases and J by 2 bases, with 21 bases between the two germline ends. CDR1 is SQVTM and CDR2 is ANQGSEA in the germline V gene. There are 15 residues in the CDR3. The CDR3 loop is CSAWLGNRVPYEQYF. The CDR3 nucleotides are TGCAGCGCTTGGTTGGGGAACAGGGTTCCCTACGAGCAGTACTTC.

The chain links TRBV28 to TRBJ1-5; D not resolved. Trimming stripped 6 bases from V and 5 bases from J, with 8 bases between. Germline V gene sequence: CDR1 MDHEN, CDR2 SYDVKM. The CDR3 consists of 12 residues. The CDR3 loop reads CASSQAHQPQHF. In nucleotides, the CDR3 is TGTGCCAGCAGCCAAGCTCATCAGCCCCAGCATTTT. The complete variable domain, with remaining parts taken from reference TRBV28 and TRBJ1-5, reads DVKVTQSSRYLVKRTGEKVFLECVQDMDHENMFWYRQDPGLGLRLIYFSYDVKMKEKGDIPEGYSVSREKKERFSLILESASTNQTSMYLCASSQAHQPQHFGDGTRLSIL.